The T cell receptor (beta chain) described here comes from a study of blood T cell repertoires in COVID-19. Across the whole study: Samples of COVID-19 (acute and convalescent) were obtained from the United States, Italy and Spain. T cells, B-cell-depleted T cells, or PBMCs provided the cDNA or gDNA that served as material.

This CDR3 region has 13 residues. Trimming removed 9 bases from V and 1 base from J, with 12 bases in between. CDR1 MNHEY and CDR2 SMNVEV come from the germline V gene (reference sequence). In the original analysis: Counts of nucleated cells, estimated from reference gene primer amplification, were obtained. Data came from immunoSEQ multiplex PCR; TCRdb stores just in-frame clones and leaves some out. That table supplies the V and J calls and clone size; D and trimming were determined from the DNA. Among tens of thousands of clones, around 81% were seen once, and the ten largest hold around 6.5%. The chain carries TRBV27 and TRBJ1-1; perhaps TRBD1 as D (5 bases). Sequencing was done on a sample of peripheral blood. This TCR was sampled from a man between 60 and 70 years old with acute or convalescent COVID-19. As DNA, the CDR3 is TGTGCCAGTTCGGGGGTATGGAACACTGAAGCTTTCTTT. Amino acids: CASSGVWNTEAFF.